One TCR beta chain is described in this entry. With 60 Vbeta and 13 Jbeta primers, the PCR was carried out. The table came from immunoSEQ multiplex PCR; TCRdb's copy has only in-frame clones and leaves some out. The sample shows 210,000 or so clones, around 85% of them seen only once. The sample comes from a study of cytomegalovirus exposure and HLA in healthy donors. The donors (healthy individuals) were bone marrow donors. The sequenced sample consisted of PBMCs. The clonotype originates from a human donor in good health.

The CDR3 reads CASSLRTSGSNYEQYF. CDR3 nucleotides: TGTGCCAGCTCCCTCAGGACTAGCGGGAGTAATTACGAGCAGTACTTC. The chain uses TRBV18 and TRBJ2-7; 13 bases fit TRBD2. CDR1 is KGHSH, CDR2 LQKENI, per germline. The CDR3 totals 16 residues. V lost 6 bases, J lost 4 bases, and 9 bases stayed unmatched.